Each of the 27 T cell receptor beta chains below was sequenced from the same sample in a study of blood T cell repertoires in COVID-19. The protocol was immunoSEQ multiplex PCR, while the TCRdb copy is restricted to in-frame clones and leaves out a portion. The data contain around 200,000 clones, roughly 85% of them seen just once; the ten biggest clones take up roughly 5%. Sequencing was carried out using peripheral blood. The receptors stem from an elderly woman with acute or convalescent COVID-19.

This sequence joins TRBV24-1 and TRBJ2-5, with D possibly TRBD2 on 6 matching bases. This CDR3 is 13 amino acids long. Germline V gene data show CDR1 as KGHDR and CDR2 as SFDVKD. V was pared by 8 bases and J by 7 bases, with 16 bases between. The CDR3 region has the DNA TGTGCCACCAATTCGGGGACTGCCGTGACCCAGTACTTC. This codes for CATNSGTAVTQYF.

CDR3: CSVEGGQTIDERYNEQFF. CDR3 in DNA: TGCAGCGTTGAAGGTGGACAGACTATTGATGAGCGATACAATGAGCAGTTCTTC. V and J are TRBV29-1 and TRBJ2-1; possible D gene TRBD1, 6 bases. This CDR3 comprises 18 residues. In germline, CDR1 is SQVTM, CDR2 ANQGSEA. The ends were cut back, 1 base at V and 4 bases at J, with 23 bases in the middle.

This clone was recorded a few times. V is TRBV4-3 and J is TRBJ1-3; D might be TRBD1 (6 bases). CDR3 length: 16 amino acids. V was shortened by 0 bases and J by 4 bases, with 13 bases between the two germline ends. Germline V CDR1 and CDR2: LGHNA, YSLEER. DNA for the CDR3: TGCGCCAGCAGCCAAGATTCGGGGGGCGCCGGAAACACCATATATTTT. It translates to CASSQDSGGAGNTIYF.

This chain links TRBV6-6 with TRBJ1-1; the match to TRBD1 covers 11 bases. V shed 2 bases and J 11 bases; nucleotides not matched to a gene: 4. Germline assignment: CDR1 MNHNY and CDR2 SVGAGI (reference sequence). The CDR3 covers 13 residues. The CDR3 loop is CASSYGQGAVAFF. In nucleotides, the CDR3 is TGTGCCAGCAGTTACGGACAGGGGGCAGTCGCTTTCTTT.

The chain employs TRBV7-2 and TRBJ2-2; D perhaps matches TRBD1 (5 bases). Germline CDR1 reads SGHTA; CDR2 reads FQGNSA. Trimming stripped 4 bases from V and 5 bases from J, with 8 bases between. The CDR3 runs to 13 residues. In nucleotides, the CDR3 is TGTGCCAGCAGCTCAGGGTTTACCGGGGAGCTGTTTTTT. Translation: CASSSGFTGELFF.

This rearrangement joins TRBV4-1 to TRBJ2-3; 8 bases agree with TRBD1. CDR1 and CDR2 (germline): MGHRA, YSYEKL. Trimming removed 4 bases from V and 4 bases from J; junction bases left unmatched: 7. This CDR3 has 15 residues. CDR3 region: CASSPGGVRPDTQYF. The CDR3 bases are TGCGCCAGCAGCCCAGGGGGCGTTAGACCAGATACGCAGTATTTT.

The chain carries TRBV3-1 (or the pseudogene TRBV3-2) and TRBJ2-7; no clear D. Trimming pared 1 base from V and 6 bases from J, leaving 13 bases between. In germline, CDR1 is LGHDT, CDR2 YNNKEL (reference sequence). The CDR3 consists of 14 residues. This CDR3 is CASSQAVTAGEQYF. As DNA, the CDR3 is TGTGCCAGCAGCCAAGCCGTTACCGCCGGCGAGCAGTACTTC.

The chain links TRBV7-2 to TRBJ2-5, with 8 bases aligning to TRBD2. Germline-derived CDR1 and CDR2 are SGHTA and FQGNSA. There are 16 residues in the CDR3. J was trimmed by 5 bases and V by 5 bases; bases with no gene match: 13. The CDR3 nucleotides read TGTGCCAGCAGCCCCACCCGGGCAGCGGGAGTGGAGACCCAGTACTTC. Protein sequence: CASSPTRAAGVETQYF.

The CDR3 region is CSAQQGDGYTF. CDR3 bases: TGCAGCGCCCAACAGGGGGATGGCTACACCTTC. The rearrangement uses TRBV29-1 and TRBJ1-2, with 8 bases fitting TRBD1. CDR1 is SQVTM, CDR2 ANQGSEA, per germline. There are 11 residues in the CDR3. Losses at the gene ends were 7 bases for V and 6 bases for J; bases not matched to a gene: 4. Using reference TRBV29-1 and TRBJ1-2 for the parts outside the CDR3, the full variable domain is SAVISQKPSRDICQRGTSLTIQCQVDSQVTMMFWYRQQPGQSLTLIATANQGSEATYESGFVIDKFPISRPNLTFSTLTVSNMSPEDSSIYLCSAQQGDGYTFGSGTRLTVV.

The chain uses TRBV11-3 and TRBJ2-1, with TRBD1 matching 11 bases. Germline V gene data show CDR1 as SGHNT and CDR2 as YENEEA. The CDR3 runs 15 residues. J lost 7 bases, V lost 5 bases, and 7 bases had no gene match. The CDR3 coding sequence is TGTGCCAGCAGCGCAGGACAGGGGGCGCGAAATGAGCAGTTCTTC. Translated: CASSAGQGARNEQFF. Full variable domain (outside the CDR3, taken from reference TRBV11-3 and TRBJ2-1): EAGVVQSPRYKIIEKKQPVAFWCNPISGHNTLYWYLQNLGQGPELLIRYENEEAVDDSQLPKDRFSAERLKGVDSTLKIQPAELGDSAVYLCASSAGQGARNEQFFGPGTRLTVL.

The chain uses TRBV7-2 and TRBJ1-1; 9 positions match TRBD1. Germline V CDR1 and CDR2: SGHTA, FQGNSA. The length of the CDR3 is 13 residues. V was pared by 3 bases and J by 10 bases, with 6 bases of the junction left unmatched. CDR3 protein: CASSFRQGGTAFF. CDR3 coding DNA: TGTGCCAGCAGCTTCAGACAGGGGGGAACAGCTTTCTTT.

The chain has TRBV11-2 and TRBJ1-6; TRBD1 is a possible D gene (5 bases). V lost 0 bases to trimming and J lost 11 bases, with 14 bases between them. Germline values: CDR1 SGHAT, CDR2 FQNNGV. The CDR3 contains 15 residues. CDR3 sequence: CASSLDGQGFAPLHF. The CDR3 DNA is TGTGCCAGCAGCTTAGATGGCCAGGGCTTTGCACCCCTCCACTTT.

The chain joins TRBV3-1 (or the pseudogene TRBV3-2) to TRBJ2-5; D gene ambiguous. With 3 bases removed from V and 7 bases from J, the gap between germline ends came to 24 bases. CDR1 and CDR2 from the germline V gene are LGHDT and YNNKEL (reference sequence). This CDR3 is 17 amino acids long. DNA of the CDR3: TGTGCCAGCAGCCACCCAGTGTGGTACAACCCTTCAGGGACCCAGTACTTC. Encoded protein: CASSHPVWYNPSGTQYF.

The V and J genes are TRBV24-1 and TRBJ1-1; D may be TRBD1 (6 bases). The V end was cut by 4 bases, the J end by 8 bases, with 16 bases between. The CDR3 has 14 residues. Germline lookup yields CDR1 KGHDR and CDR2 SFDVKD. The CDR3 reads CATSDPGQPQEAFF. In DNA form, the CDR3 reads TGTGCCACCAGTGACCCTGGACAGCCCCAGGAAGCTTTCTTT.

The chain carries TRBV7-2 and TRBJ2-1, with 9 bases identical to TRBD2. Trimming at V came to 3 bases and at J to 5 bases, leaving 2 bases not matched to a gene. This CDR3 is 14 amino acids long. Germline V gene sequence: CDR1 SGHTA, CDR2 FQGNSA. The CDR3 region has the DNA TGTGCCAGCAGCTTGGGACTAGCACACAATGAGCAGTTCTTC. Translated: CASSLGLAHNEQFF.

The rearrangement links TRBV5-5 to TRBJ1-2; D perhaps matches TRBD1 (6 bases). This CDR3 region has 14 residues. The V end was cut by 4 bases, the J end by 4 bases, with 14 bases between. CDR1 is SGHKS and CDR2 is YYEKEE in the germline V gene (reference sequence). In DNA form, the CDR3 reads TGTGCCAGCAGCAGACAGGAGTCCACCTATGGCTACACCTTC. Residues: CASSRQESTYGYTF.

The V gene is TRBV19, the J gene TRBJ1-5; a possible D gene is TRBD1 (5 bases). V was trimmed by 4 bases and J by 0 bases, leaving 16 bases between them. This CDR3 spans 17 amino acids. CDR1 and CDR2 from the germline V gene are LNHDA and SQIVND (reference sequence). For the CDR3, the DNA is TGTGCCAGTAGTAATGGGGCAGCCGTTTATAGCAATCAGCCCCAGCATTTT. It yields the protein CASSNGAAVYSNQPQHF. Full variable domain (missing parts from reference TRBV19 and TRBJ1-5): DGGITQSPKYLFRKEGQNVTLSCEQNLNHDAMYWYRQDPGQGLRLIYYSQIVNDFQKGDIAEGYSVSREKKESFPLTVTSAQKNPTAFYLCASSNGAAVYSNQPQHFGDGTRLSIL.

This clone was seen more than once but under ten times. The chain is built from TRBV18 and TRBJ1-6; D remains ambiguous. This CDR3 comprises 16 residues. The germline V gene has CDR1 KGHSH and CDR2 LQKENI. V was cut by 3 bases and J by 6 bases, with 15 bases left in between. CDR3 sequence (DNA): TGTGCCAGCTCACCCGCAGCTGCGGGAAGTAATTCACCCCTCCACTTT. It specifies CASSPAAAGSNSPLHF.

This chain connects TRBV19 to TRBJ1-2; 9 bases line up with TRBD1. The V segment lost 9 bases and the J segment 5 bases; nucleotides outside the gene matches: 7. CDR1 and CDR2 from the germline V gene are LNHDA and SQIVND (reference sequence). The CDR3 loop spans 13 amino acids. The chain's CDR3 is CASQQGAGYGYTF. The CDR3 coding sequence is TGTGCCAGCCAACAGGGGGCTGGGTATGGCTACACCTTC.

The chain couples TRBV6-5 to TRBJ2-3, with D hard to call. The ends were cut back, 6 bases at V and 6 bases at J, with 16 bases in the middle. There are 14 residues in the CDR3. Per the germline V gene, CDR1 is MNHEY and CDR2 is SVGAGI. DNA of the CDR3: TGTGCCAGCAGACGTACGGGTGCCCGCGATACGCAGTATTTT. Its translation is CASRRTGARDTQYF.

The chain joins TRBV28 to TRBJ1-2; D uncertain. The CDR3 covers 14 residues. Per the germline V gene, CDR1 is MDHEN and CDR2 is SYDVKM. The V end lost 6 bases, the J end lost 8 bases, and 19 bases lay between the germline ends. The CDR3 spells CASSLGATRGGYTF. The CDR3 nucleotides are TGTGCCAGCAGCTTAGGAGCTACAAGAGGGGGCTACACCTTC.

J is TRBJ2-5 and V is TRBV14, with no clear D. CDR3 length equals 12 residues. The V and J ends lost 2 bases and 5 bases respectively, with 6 bases between them. Germline V gives CDR1 SGHDN, CDR2 FVKESK. In DNA form, the CDR3 reads TGTGCCAGCAGCCAAAATCGGGAGACCCAGTACTTC. Its protein product is CASSQNRETQYF.

The rearrangement links TRBV7-2 to TRBJ2-4; D remains unclear. V lost 1 base to trimming and J lost 1 base, with 5 bases between them. Germline V gene data show CDR1 as SGHTA and CDR2 as FQGNSA. CDR3 length: 14 amino acids. CDR3 sequence: CASSLVGAKNIQYF. Here the CDR3 DNA reads TGTGCCAGCAGCTTAGTCGGGGCCAAAAACATTCAGTACTTC.

The chain carries TRBV28 and TRBJ2-3, with D tentatively TRBD2 (5 bases). V was cut by 7 bases and J by 2 bases, with 13 bases left in between. Germline assignment: CDR1 MDHEN and CDR2 SYDVKM. The CDR3 covers 14 residues. The CDR3 DNA reads as TGTGCCAGCACACCCAGCGGCTACACAGATACGCAGTATTTT. It is translated as CASTPSGYTDTQYF.

This clone showed up just a few times. This chain uses TRBV28 with TRBJ1-5; TRBD1 agrees at 7 bases. The length of the CDR3 is 16 residues. The J segment lost 6 bases and the V segment lost 2 bases, leaving 10 bases of the junction unmatched. Looked up from germline, CDR1 is MDHEN and CDR2 is SYDVKM. CDR3 bases: TGTGCCAGCAGTTTAATTAGGGGGCCCGTACCTCAGCCCCAGCATTTT. This encodes CASSLIRGPVPQPQHF.

The gene calls are TRBV3-1 (or the pseudogene TRBV3-2) and TRBJ2-1; D gene unclear. The CDR3 is 15 residues long. Germline V gene lookup returns CDR1 LGHDT and CDR2 YNNKEL (reference sequence). Trimming left V 0 bases short and J 6 bases short, with 12 bases between. CDR3 protein: CASSQDVIVPNEQFF. The CDR3 DNA reads as TGTGCCAGCAGCCAAGATGTCATAGTCCCCAATGAGCAGTTCTTC.

The genes are TRBV5-1 and TRBJ2-3; 13 bases are shared with TRBD2. The CDR3 has 15 residues. Germline trimming cut 2 bases from V and 8 bases from J; bases unmatched to any gene: 5. Germline values: CDR1 SGHRS, CDR2 YFSETQ. CDR3 in amino acids: CASSLELAGGGTQYF. In DNA, the CDR3 is TGCGCCAGCAGCTTAGAACTAGCGGGAGGGGGTACGCAGTATTTT.